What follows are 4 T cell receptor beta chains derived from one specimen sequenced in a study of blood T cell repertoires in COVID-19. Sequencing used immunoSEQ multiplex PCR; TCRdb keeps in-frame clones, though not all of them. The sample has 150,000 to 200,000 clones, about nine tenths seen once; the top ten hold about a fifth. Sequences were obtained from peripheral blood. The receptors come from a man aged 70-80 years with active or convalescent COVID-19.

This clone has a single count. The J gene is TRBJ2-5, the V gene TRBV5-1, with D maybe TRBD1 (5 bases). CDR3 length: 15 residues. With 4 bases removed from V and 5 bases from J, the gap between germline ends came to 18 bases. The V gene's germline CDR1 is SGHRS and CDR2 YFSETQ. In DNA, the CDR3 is TGCGCCAGCAGCCAACCCACAGGTTTAGGGGAGACCCAGTACTTC. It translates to CASSQPTGLGETQYF.

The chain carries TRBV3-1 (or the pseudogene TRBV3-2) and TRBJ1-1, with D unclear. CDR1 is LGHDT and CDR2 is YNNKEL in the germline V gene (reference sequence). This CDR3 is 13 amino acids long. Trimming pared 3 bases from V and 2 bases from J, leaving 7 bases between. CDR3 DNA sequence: TGTGCCAGCAGCCACGCGACAAACACTGAAGCTTTCTTT. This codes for CASSHATNTEAFF.

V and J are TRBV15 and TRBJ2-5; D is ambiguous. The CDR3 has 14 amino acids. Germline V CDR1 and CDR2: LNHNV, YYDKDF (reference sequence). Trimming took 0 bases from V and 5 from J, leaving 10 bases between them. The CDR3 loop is CATSRDRRRETQYF. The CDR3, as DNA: TGTGCCACCAGCAGAGATCGCCGGCGGGAGACCCAGTACTTC.

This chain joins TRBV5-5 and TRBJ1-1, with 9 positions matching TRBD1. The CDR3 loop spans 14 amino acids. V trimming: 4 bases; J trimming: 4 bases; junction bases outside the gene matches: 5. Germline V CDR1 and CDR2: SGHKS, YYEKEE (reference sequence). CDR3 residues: CASSQRQGGTEAFF. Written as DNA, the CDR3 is TGTGCCAGCAGCCAGAGACAGGGGGGCACTGAAGCTTTCTTT.